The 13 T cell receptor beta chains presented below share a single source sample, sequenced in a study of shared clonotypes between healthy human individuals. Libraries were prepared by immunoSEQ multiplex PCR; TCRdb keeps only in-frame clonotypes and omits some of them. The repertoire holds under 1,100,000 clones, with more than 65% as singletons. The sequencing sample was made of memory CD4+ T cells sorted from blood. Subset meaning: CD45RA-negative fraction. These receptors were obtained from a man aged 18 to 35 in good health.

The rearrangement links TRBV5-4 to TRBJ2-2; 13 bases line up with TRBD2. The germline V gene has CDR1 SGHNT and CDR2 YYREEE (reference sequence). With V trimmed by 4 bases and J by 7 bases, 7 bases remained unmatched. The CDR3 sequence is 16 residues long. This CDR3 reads CASSGLAGDNGGELFF. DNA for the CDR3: TGTGCCAGCAGCGGACTAGCGGGAGATAATGGCGGGGAGCTGTTTTTT. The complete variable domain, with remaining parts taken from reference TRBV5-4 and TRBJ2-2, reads ETGVTQSPTHLIKTRGQQVTLRCSSQSGHNTVSWYQQALGQGPQFIFQYYREEENGRGNFPPRFSGLQFPNYSSELNVNALELDDSALYLCASSGLAGDNGGELFFGEGSRLTVL.

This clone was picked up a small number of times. In nucleotides, the CDR3 is TGTGCCTGGAGCCCGAAGAGATCCCACCAAGAGACCCAGTACTTC. It yields the protein CAWSPKRSHQETQYF. The chain is built from TRBV30 and TRBJ2-5; D uncertain. This CDR3 is built from 15 residues. Germline CDR1 reads GTSNPN; CDR2 reads SVGIG (reference sequence). The V end lost 3 bases, the J end lost 0 bases, and 14 bases lay between the germline ends.

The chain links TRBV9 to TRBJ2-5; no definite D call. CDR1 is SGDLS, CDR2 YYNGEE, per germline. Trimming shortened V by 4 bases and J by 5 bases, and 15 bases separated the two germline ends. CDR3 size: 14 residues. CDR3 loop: CASSSRTLSETQYF. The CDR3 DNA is TGTGCCAGCAGCTCTCGGACCCTATCCGAGACCCAGTACTTC.

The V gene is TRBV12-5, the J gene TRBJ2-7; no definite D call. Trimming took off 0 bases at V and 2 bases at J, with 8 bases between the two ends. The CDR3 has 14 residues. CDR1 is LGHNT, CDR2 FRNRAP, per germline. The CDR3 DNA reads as TGTGCTAGTGGTTTGGTAAACTCTCCCTACGAGCAGTACTTC. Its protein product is CASGLVNSPYEQYF.

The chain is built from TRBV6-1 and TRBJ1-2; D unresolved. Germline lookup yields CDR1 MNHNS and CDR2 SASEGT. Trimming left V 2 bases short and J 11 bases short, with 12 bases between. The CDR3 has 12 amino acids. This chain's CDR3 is CASSESSGRYTF. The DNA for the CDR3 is TGTGCCAGCAGTGAAAGTTCTGGGAGATACACCTTC.

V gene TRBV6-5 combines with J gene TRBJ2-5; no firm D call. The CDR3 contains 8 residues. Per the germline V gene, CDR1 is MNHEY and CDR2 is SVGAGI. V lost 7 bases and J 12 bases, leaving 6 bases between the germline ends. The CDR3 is CASTPKYF. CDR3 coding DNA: TGTGCCAGCACCCCTAAGTACTTC.

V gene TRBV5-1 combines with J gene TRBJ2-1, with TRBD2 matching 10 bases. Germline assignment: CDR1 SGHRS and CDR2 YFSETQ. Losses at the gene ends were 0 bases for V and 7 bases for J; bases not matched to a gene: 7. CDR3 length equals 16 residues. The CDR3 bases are TGCGCCAGCAGCTTGGTTGGTAGCGGGAGGTCTAATGAGCAGTTCTTC. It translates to CASSLVGSGRSNEQFF.

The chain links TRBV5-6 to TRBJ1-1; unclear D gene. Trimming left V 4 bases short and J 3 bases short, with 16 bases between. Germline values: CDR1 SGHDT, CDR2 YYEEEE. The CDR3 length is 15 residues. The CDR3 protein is CASSLMRRTDTEAFF. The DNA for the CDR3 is TGTGCCAGCAGCCTGATGAGGAGGACCGACACTGAAGCTTTCTTT.

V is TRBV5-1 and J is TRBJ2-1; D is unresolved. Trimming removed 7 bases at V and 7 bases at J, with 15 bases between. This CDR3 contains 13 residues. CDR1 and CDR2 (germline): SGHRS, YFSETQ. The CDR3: CASGEQSRNEQFF. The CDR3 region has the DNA TGCGCCAGCGGGGAACAGAGCCGGAATGAGCAGTTCTTC.

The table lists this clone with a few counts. CDR3 residues: CASTAGQGAKDTQYF. In DNA form, the CDR3 reads TGTGCCAGCACGGCTGGACAGGGGGCCAAAGATACGCAGTATTTT. The chain has TRBV2 and TRBJ2-3; 11 bases line up with TRBD1. This CDR3 is built from 15 residues. CDR1 SNHLY and CDR2 FYNNEI come from the germline V gene. V shed 7 bases, J shed 5 bases, and the junction held 8 bases outside the gene matches.

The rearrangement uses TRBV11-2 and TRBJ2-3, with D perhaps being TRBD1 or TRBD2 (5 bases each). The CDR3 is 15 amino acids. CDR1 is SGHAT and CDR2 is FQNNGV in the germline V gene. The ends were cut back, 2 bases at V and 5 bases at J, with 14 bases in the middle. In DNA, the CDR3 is TGTGCCAGCAGCTTATTGCCGGGGCGGGTAGATACGCAGTATTTT. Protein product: CASSLLPGRVDTQYF.

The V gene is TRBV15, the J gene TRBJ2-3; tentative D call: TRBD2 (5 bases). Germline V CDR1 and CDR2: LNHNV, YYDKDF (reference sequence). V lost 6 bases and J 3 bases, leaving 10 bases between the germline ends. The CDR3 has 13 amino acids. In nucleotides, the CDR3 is TGTGCCACCAGGTCCCGGGGAACAGATACGCAGTATTTT. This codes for CATRSRGTDTQYF.

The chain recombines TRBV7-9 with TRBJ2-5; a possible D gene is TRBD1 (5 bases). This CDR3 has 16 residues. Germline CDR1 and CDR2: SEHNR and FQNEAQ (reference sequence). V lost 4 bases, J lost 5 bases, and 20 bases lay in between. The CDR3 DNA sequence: TGTGCCAGCAGCTCAGCGCTTGGGGCAGGTGTGGAGACCCAGTACTTC. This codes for CASSSALGAGVETQYF.